This TCR beta chain was recovered during a study of shared clonotypes between healthy human individuals. Background on the study: Donor ages ranged 18 to 49 years: two women, three men.

Positive CCR7 selection of CD45RO-negative cells yielded the naive CD8 cells, and terminally differentiated effector memory CD45RA+ cells were excluded. General study points: Depth of sequencing was expected to influence donor clonotype sharing.

TCRdb's table, derived via immunoSEQ multiplex PCR, lists solely in-frame clones and lacks some. The repertoire holds 500,000 to 700,000 clones, about 95% seen once, with 0.11% in the top ten. The germline V and J ends were trimmed by 3 bases and 7 bases, with 15 bases remaining between them. The CDR3 has 14 residues. The V gene's germline CDR1 is MDHEN and CDR2 SYDVKM. Worth noting for this clone: What it binds is unknown.

The sample comprised naive CD8+ T cells sorted from blood. This chain links TRBV28 with TRBJ1-1; the D gene is possibly TRBD1 (6 bases). This receptor was identified in a woman in her 30s in good health. As DNA, the CDR3 is TGTGCCAGCAGTTTTTATAAGGGGGGTGGTGAAGCTTTCTTT. Its translation is CASSFYKGGGEAFF.